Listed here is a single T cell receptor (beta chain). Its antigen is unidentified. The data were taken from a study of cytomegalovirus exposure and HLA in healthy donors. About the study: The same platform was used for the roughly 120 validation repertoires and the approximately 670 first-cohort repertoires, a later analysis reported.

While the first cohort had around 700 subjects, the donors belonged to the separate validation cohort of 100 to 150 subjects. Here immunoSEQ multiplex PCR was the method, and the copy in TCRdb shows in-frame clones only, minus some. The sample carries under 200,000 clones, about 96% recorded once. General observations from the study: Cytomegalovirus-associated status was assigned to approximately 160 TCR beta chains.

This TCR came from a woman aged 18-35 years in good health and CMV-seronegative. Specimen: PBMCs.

The DNA for the CDR3 is TGTGCCATCAGGGGGACAGGGGGACAATATGGCTACACCTTC. Protein: CAIRGTGGQYGYTF. V usage is TRBV10-3 and J usage is TRBJ1-2; 11 nucleotides agree with TRBD1. Trimming took 6 bases from V and 5 from J; bases not matched to a gene: 5. In germline, CDR1 is ENHRY, CDR2 SYGVKD. This CDR3 region has 14 residues.